A single sample gave rise to the 32 T cell receptor beta chains below, sequenced in a study of cytotoxic CD8 clonotypes in ibrutinib-treated CLL. The method was immunoSEQ multiplex PCR; TCRdb's version includes in-frame clones alone and lacks a portion of them. The sample records 250,000 to 350,000 clones, 70% to 80% being singletons. The input for sequencing was PBMCs, taken at disease progression, from a patient treated with ibrutinib. These receptor sequences come from a human donor with chronic lymphocytic leukemia.

Only a few counts were recorded for this clone. The CDR3 protein is CAISGPGGEGNQPQHF. The CDR3 DNA reads as TGTGCCATCAGTGGTCCAGGGGGCGAAGGCAATCAGCCCCAGCATTTT. The chain recombines TRBV10-3 with TRBJ1-5; 8 nucleotides line up with TRBD1. CDR3 length: 16 residues. The ends lost 4 bases at V and 2 bases at J; junction bases unmatched: 7. Germline values: CDR1 ENHRY, CDR2 SYGVKD.

The chain links TRBV2 to TRBJ2-7; 9 nucleotides line up with TRBD1. Germline CDR1 and CDR2: SNHLY and FYNNEI. The CDR3 is 13 residues long. After removal of 10 bases from V and 2 bases from J, the junction contained 6 bases not matched to a gene. As DNA, the CDR3 is TGTGCCATCTTTGGGACAGGGCCCTACGAGCAGTACTTC. As protein: CAIFGTGPYEQYF.

The chain joins TRBV5-6 to TRBJ1-3; D remains ambiguous. V was shortened by 0 bases and J by 2 bases, with 3 bases between the two germline ends. Germline V gives CDR1 SGHDT, CDR2 YYEEEE. CDR3 length: 13 amino acids. The CDR3 loop is CASSLVAGNTIYF. CDR3 DNA sequence: TGTGCCAGCAGCTTGGTAGCTGGAAACACCATATATTTT. The full variable domain, in which reference TRBV5-6 and TRBJ1-3 provide the parts outside the CDR3, is DAGVTQSPTHLIKTRGQQVTLRCSPKSGHDTVSWYQQALGQGPQFIFQYYEEEERQRGNFPDRFSGHQFPNYSSELNVNALLLGDSALYLCASSLVAGNTIYFGEGSWLTVV.

The chain recombines TRBV5-1 with TRBJ2-5; D is ambiguous. Germline V lookup: CDR1 SGHRS, CDR2 YFSETQ. V lost 1 base and J 1 base, leaving 2 bases between the germline ends. The length of the CDR3 is 12 residues. CDR3 region: CASSLSQETQYF. The CDR3, as DNA: TGCGCCAGCAGCTTGAGCCAAGAGACCCAGTACTTC.

CDR3 loop: CASSDLATGTQYF. CDR3 coding DNA: TGTGCCAGCAGTGACTTAGCGACGGGGACCCAGTACTTC. This chain uses TRBV6-4 with TRBJ2-5; D possibly corresponds to TRBD2 (5 bases). V gave up 1 base and J gave up 7 bases, with 10 bases separating them. The length of the CDR3 is 13 residues. The germline V gene encodes CDR1 MRHNA and CDR2 SNTAGT.

A single count supports this clone. The chain links TRBV7-9 to TRBJ1-1; no clear D gene. The V gene lost 0 bases and the J gene lost 5 bases, with 16 bases spanning the gap. CDR3 size: 16 residues. CDR1 and CDR2 from the germline V gene are SEHNR and FQNEAQ (reference sequence). CDR3 coding DNA: TGTGCCAGCAGCTTAGCGCCCCTCCTGGGTCATACTGAAGCTTTCTTT. It specifies CASSLAPLLGHTEAFF.

The chain joins TRBV2 to TRBJ1-2; unclear D gene. Germline assignment: CDR1 SNHLY and CDR2 FYNNEI. The CDR3 covers 17 residues. V was cut by 4 bases and J by 0 bases, with 18 bases left in between. The DNA of the CDR3 is TGTGCCAGCAGTGGAGCCGTCAGGCCCGAAGCTAACTATGGCTACACCTTC. Translation: CASSGAVRPEANYGYTF.

The chain links TRBV9 to TRBJ2-4; TRBD1 is a possible D gene (6 bases). Trimming took 7 bases from V and 6 from J, leaving 20 bases between them. Looked up from germline, CDR1 is SGDLS and CDR2 is YYNGEE. The CDR3 has 15 amino acids. The DNA of the CDR3 is TGTGCCAGCCCCTCGACAGGTTGTGGACTAAACATTCAGTACTTC. Translated, it gives CASPSTGCGLNIQYF.

This clone has more than one count but fewer than ten. This chain joins TRBV19 and TRBJ2-5; possibly TRBD1 or TRBD2 for D (5 bases each). Trimming stripped 3 bases from V and 1 base from J, with 15 bases between. The CDR3 has 16 residues. Germline CDR1 reads LNHDA; CDR2 reads SQIVND (reference sequence). The CDR3 reads CASSMQGAMSQETQYF. CDR3 bases: TGTGCCAGTAGTATGCAGGGAGCGATGAGCCAAGAGACCCAGTACTTC.

V is TRBV5-1 and J is TRBJ2-7, with 7 bases lining up with TRBD1. Germline V CDR1 and CDR2: SGHRS, YFSETQ. V lost 4 bases, J lost 2 bases, and 12 bases stayed unmatched. The CDR3 spans 16 residues. The CDR3 nucleotides read TGCGCCAGCAGCCTAGCAGGGACAGAGAGTCCCTACGAGCAGTACTTC. It is translated as CASSLAGTESPYEQYF.

The V call is TRBV7-3, the J call TRBJ2-7; 8 nucleotides match TRBD2. With 3 bases clipped from V and 6 bases from J, the junction kept 4 bases outside the gene matches. This CDR3 region has 13 residues. CDR1 is SGHTA and CDR2 is FQGTGA in the germline V gene. CDR3 bases: TGTGCCAGCAGCTTGGGACTAGGTAGCGAGCAGTACTTC. Translation: CASSLGLGSEQYF.

The chain has TRBV9 and TRBJ2-3; 10 nucleotides match TRBD2. This CDR3 has 14 residues. With V trimmed by 6 bases and J by 5 bases, 6 bases remained unmatched. CDR1 is SGDLS, CDR2 YYNGEE, per germline. This CDR3 is CASTPGLAIDTQYF. The DNA of the CDR3 is TGTGCCAGCACCCCGGGACTAGCGATAGATACGCAGTATTTT.

V is TRBV7-6 and J is TRBJ2-2, with 9 bases matching TRBD2. The germline V gene has CDR1 SGHVS and CDR2 FNYEAQ. Trimming at V came to 1 base and at J to 1 base, leaving 1 base not matched to a gene. The CDR3 length is 16 residues. CDR3 bases: TGTGCCAGCAGCTTAGAACTAGCGGGGAACACCGGGGAGCTGTTTTTT. This encodes CASSLELAGNTGELFF. The complete variable domain, with remaining parts taken from reference TRBV7-6 and TRBJ2-2, reads GAGVSQSPRYKVTKRGQDVALRCDPISGHVSLYWYRQALGQGPEFLTYFNYEAQQDKSGLPNDRFSAERPEGSISTLTIQRTEQRDSAMYRCASSLELAGNTGELFFGEGSRLTVL.

The chain links TRBV7-2 to TRBJ2-6; D perhaps matches TRBD1 (6 bases). The CDR3 covers 18 residues. Looked up from germline, CDR1 is SGHTA and CDR2 is FQGNSA. The ends were cut back, 6 bases at V and 0 bases at J, with 18 bases in the middle. The CDR3 region is CASRRGATGHSGANVLTF. The CDR3 region has the DNA TGTGCCAGCAGACGGGGCGCTACAGGGCACTCTGGGGCCAACGTCCTGACTTTC.

The rearrangement uses TRBV28 and TRBJ2-3; the D call may be TRBD1 or TRBD2 (6 bases each). The CDR3 covers 14 residues. From germline, CDR1 is MDHEN and CDR2 SYDVKM. The germline V and J ends were trimmed by 6 bases and 6 bases, with 16 bases remaining between them. Written as DNA, the CDR3 is TGTGCCAGCAGGCACGGAGGGGGTTTTGATACGCAGTATTTT. It translates to CASRHGGGFDTQYF.

CDR3 protein: CASSLGARGTDTQYF. DNA of the CDR3: TGTGCCAGCAGTTTAGGGGCCAGGGGAACAGATACGCAGTATTTT. The V call is TRBV28, the J call TRBJ2-3; a weak D match, TRBD1 (6 bases). The V gene lost 2 bases and the J gene lost 3 bases, with 12 bases spanning the gap. Germline assignment: CDR1 MDHEN and CDR2 SYDVKM. The CDR3 extends over 15 amino acids.

This clone was seen a few times. The gene calls are TRBV7-8 and TRBJ1-1; D uncertain. V lost 2 bases to trimming and J lost 11 bases, with 15 bases between them. Germline CDR1 reads SGHVS; CDR2 reads FQNEAQ. This CDR3 spans 13 amino acids. The CDR3 DNA follows: TGTGCCAGCAGCTTATCCGGCCGTATGTATGCTTTCTTT. Translated: CASSLSGRMYAFF.

The V and J genes are TRBV5-6 and TRBJ2-7, with D maybe TRBD2 (6 bases). The germline CDR1 and CDR2 sequences are SGHDT and YYEEEE. The ends were cut back, 5 bases at V and 4 bases at J, with 22 bases in the middle. This CDR3 has 16 residues. The CDR3 region is CASSYRAIGGFYEQYF. CDR3 bases: TGTGCCAGCAGTTACCGGGCCATAGGAGGGTTTTACGAGCAGTACTTC.

The rearrangement joins TRBV5-1 to TRBJ2-7; 7 bases fit TRBD1. CDR1 SGHRS and CDR2 YFSETQ come from the germline V gene. Unmatched junction bases numbered 12, after V lost 0 bases and J lost 0 bases. The CDR3 covers 18 residues. CDR3 protein: CASSLGYRGTLSSYEQYF. CDR3 DNA sequence: TGCGCCAGCAGCTTGGGCTACAGGGGAACCCTCAGCTCCTACGAGCAGTACTTC.

This chain links TRBV27 with TRBJ2-5; tentative D call: TRBD1 (5 bases). Germline CDR1 is MNHEY and CDR2 is SMNVEV (reference sequence). With 3 bases removed from V and 4 bases from J, the gap between germline ends came to 12 bases. The CDR3 covers 14 residues. The CDR3 is CASSFVSGLETQYF. The CDR3 nucleotides are TGTGCCAGCAGTTTCGTATCAGGGTTAGAGACCCAGTACTTC.

This chain connects TRBV4-1 to TRBJ1-5; 7 nucleotides match TRBD1. The V gene end was trimmed by 4 bases and the J gene end by 2 bases; junction bases not matched to a gene: 2. This CDR3 is 14 amino acids long. Per the germline V gene, CDR1 is MGHRA and CDR2 is YSYEKL. The CDR3 nucleotides read TGCGCCAGCAGCCCCGACAGGGGCAATCAGCCCCAGCATTTT. It specifies CASSPDRGNQPQHF.

This sequence joins TRBV2 and TRBJ2-7, with 7 bases fitting TRBD2. The germline gives CDR1 SNHLY, CDR2 FYNNEI. The CDR3 runs 13 residues. The trim removed 6 bases at V and 2 bases at J, leaving 4 bases unmatched. The CDR3 here is CASRAGSTYEQYF. The CDR3 nucleotides read TGTGCCAGCAGAGCGGGGTCGACCTACGAGCAGTACTTC.

V gene TRBV2 combines with J gene TRBJ1-5; TRBD1 might be the D (6 bases). The CDR3 covers 13 residues. Germline CDR1 SNHLY, CDR2 FYNNEI. V lost 6 bases and J lost 5, with 11 bases in between. In DNA, the CDR3 is TGTGCCAGCAGCCCGGACAGCTATCAGCCCCAGCATTTT. Amino acid sequence: CASSPDSYQPQHF.

This chain joins TRBV6-5 and TRBJ1-1; tentative D call: TRBD1 (5 bases). The V end lost 5 bases, the J end lost 1 base, and 8 bases lay between the germline ends. CDR1 is MNHEY, CDR2 SVGAGI, per germline. This CDR3 spans 13 amino acids. CDR3 sequence (DNA): TGTGCCAGCAGTCACCAGGGGAACACTGAAGCTTTCTTT. Amino acids: CASSHQGNTEAFF.

The chain has TRBV29-1 and TRBJ2-7; 7 bases match TRBD2. This CDR3 contains 15 residues. Germline V gives CDR1 SQVTM, CDR2 ANQGSEA. After removal of 4 bases from V and 1 base from J, the junction contained 10 bases not matched to a gene. DNA of the CDR3: TGCAGCGTTGTTCAGGCTAGCGGTTTTTCCTACGAGCAGTACTTC. Protein product: CSVVQASGFSYEQYF.

This chain uses TRBV28 with TRBJ1-1, with D possibly being TRBD1 (5 bases). CDR1 MDHEN and CDR2 SYDVKM come from the germline V gene. Trimming removed 5 bases from V and 6 bases from J, with 19 bases in between. This CDR3 contains 15 residues. CDR3 bases: TGTGCCAGCAGTCTCCTGGGACTCCCGGGCGCTGAAGCTTTCTTT. This gives the protein CASSLLGLPGAEAFF.

This clone turned up a few times. The rearrangement joins TRBV5-5 to TRBJ2-3, with D tentatively TRBD1 (6 bases). The V and J ends lost 3 bases and 6 bases respectively, with 11 bases between them. Looked up from germline, CDR1 is SGHKS and CDR2 is YYEKEE (reference sequence). CDR3 length: 13 amino acids. CDR3 coding DNA: TGTGCCAGCAGCTGGGACATTCCGGATACGCAGTATTTT. The encoded protein is CASSWDIPDTQYF.

The sample holds a few counts of this clone. The V call is TRBV19, the J call TRBJ1-2; TRBD1 matches at 7 bases. Germline CDR1 is LNHDA and CDR2 is SQIVND (reference sequence). Losses at the gene ends were 6 bases for V and 1 base for J; bases not matched to a gene: 5. CDR3 length: 14 residues. CDR3: CASSPGTVNYGYTF. The CDR3 nucleotides read TGTGCCAGTAGCCCCGGGACAGTTAACTATGGCTACACCTTC.

This chain uses TRBV29-1 with TRBJ2-5, with 7 bases matching TRBD2. There are 14 residues in the CDR3. Germline V lookup: CDR1 SQVTM, CDR2 ANQGSEA. V was pared by 1 base and J by 0 bases, with 2 bases of the junction left unmatched. CDR3 in amino acids: CSVEVGGDQETQYF. The CDR3 DNA sequence: TGCAGCGTTGAAGTGGGGGGGGACCAAGAGACCCAGTACTTC.

The CDR3 bases are TGTGCCAGCAGCCGCTACGACACAGATACGCAGTATTTT. Residues: CASSRYDTDTQYF. The chain couples TRBV7-6 to TRBJ2-3; no definite D call. Between the trimmed V and J ends, which lost 5 bases and 2 bases, there was a span of 8 bases. Germline CDR1 reads SGHVS; CDR2 reads FNYEAQ. The CDR3 has 13 amino acids.

The V call is TRBV18, the J call TRBJ2-5; TRBD2 is a possible D gene (5 bases). With 7 bases removed from V and 5 bases from J, the gap between germline ends came to 20 bases. Germline CDR1 reads KGHSH; CDR2 reads LQKENI. The CDR3 spans 15 residues. The CDR3 sequence: CASCSSRRLGETQYF. The CDR3 DNA is TGTGCCAGCTGTAGTTCGAGGAGGTTGGGGGAGACCCAGTACTTC.

This clone has a handful of counts. V gene TRBV7-6 combines with J gene TRBJ2-5, with D hard to call. There are 14 residues in the CDR3. V was trimmed by 3 bases and J by 0 bases, leaving 8 bases between them. Germline V gives CDR1 SGHVS, CDR2 FNYEAQ. CDR3 nucleotide sequence: TGTGCCAGCAGCTTTAGACTGTACCAAGAGACCCAGTACTTC. Translating gives CASSFRLYQETQYF.